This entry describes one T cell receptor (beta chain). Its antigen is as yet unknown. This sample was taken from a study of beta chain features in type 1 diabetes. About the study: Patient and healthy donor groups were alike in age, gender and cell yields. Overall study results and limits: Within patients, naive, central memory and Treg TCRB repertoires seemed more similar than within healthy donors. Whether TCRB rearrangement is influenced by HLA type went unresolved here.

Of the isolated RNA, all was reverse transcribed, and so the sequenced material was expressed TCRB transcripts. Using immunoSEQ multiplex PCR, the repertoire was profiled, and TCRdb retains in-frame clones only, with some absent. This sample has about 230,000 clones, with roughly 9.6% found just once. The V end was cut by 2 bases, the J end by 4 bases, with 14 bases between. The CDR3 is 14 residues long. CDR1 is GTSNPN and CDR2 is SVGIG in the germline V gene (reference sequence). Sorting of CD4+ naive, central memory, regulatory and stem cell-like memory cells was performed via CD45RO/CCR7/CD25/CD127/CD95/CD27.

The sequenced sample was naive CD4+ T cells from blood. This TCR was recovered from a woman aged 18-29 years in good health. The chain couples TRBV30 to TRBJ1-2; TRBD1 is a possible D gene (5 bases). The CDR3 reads CAWSSGQGGYGYTF. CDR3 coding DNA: TGTGCCTGGAGTTCAGGCCAGGGCGGCTATGGCTACACCTTC.